The 13 T cell receptor beta chains given below trace back to one sample, sequenced in a study of Siglec-9 on CD8 T cells in melanoma. TCRdb keeps only in-frame clones here, not all; method: immunoSEQ multiplex PCR. The sample has 25,000 to 35,000 clones, roughly 80% seen once. Input material: Siglec-9- CD8+ T cells sorted from blood. These receptors were obtained from a human donor in good health.

The rearrangement joins TRBV7-9 to TRBJ2-5, with D unclear. The germline gives CDR1 SEHNR, CDR2 FQNEAQ (reference sequence). V was shortened by 6 bases and J by 5 bases, with 4 bases between the two germline ends. The CDR3 has 10 amino acids. This chain's CDR3 is CASRSETQYF. The CDR3 DNA follows: TGTGCCAGCAGGTCGGAGACCCAGTACTTC. The full variable domain, its missing parts supplied by reference TRBV7-9 and TRBJ2-5, is DTGVSQNPRHKITKRGQNVTFRCDPISEHNRLYWYRQTLGQGPEFLTYFQNEAQLEKSRLLSDRFSAERPKGSFSTLEIQRTEQGDSAMYLCASRSETQYFGPGTRLLVL.

The chain has TRBV12-5 and TRBJ1-2; D gene uncertain. With 2 bases removed from V and 5 bases from J, the gap between germline ends came to 6 bases. The CDR3 sequence is 12 residues long. Germline V lookup: CDR1 LGHNT, CDR2 FRNRAP. The CDR3 DNA follows: TGTGCTAGTGGTTTGTATCAGTATGGCTACACCTTC. This encodes CASGLYQYGYTF.

The chain is built from TRBV7-9 and TRBJ2-3, with 8 positions matching TRBD1. This CDR3 spans 15 amino acids. J was trimmed by 2 bases and V by 1 base; bases with no gene match: 2. CDR1 is SEHNR and CDR2 is FQNEAQ in the germline V gene (reference sequence). The CDR3 sequence: CASSLGTGNTDTQYF. For the CDR3, the DNA is TGTGCCAGCAGCTTAGGGACAGGGAACACAGATACGCAGTATTTT.

The chain uses TRBV6-1 and TRBJ2-7; D not resolved. Per the germline V gene, CDR1 is MNHNS and CDR2 is SASEGT. V lost 1 base and J lost 2, with 6 bases in between. This CDR3 has 13 residues. CDR3: CASSEGFPYEQYF. The DNA for the CDR3 is TGTGCCAGCAGTGAAGGGTTTCCCTACGAGCAGTACTTC.

This chain links TRBV7-2 with TRBJ2-1; either TRBD1 or TRBD2 may supply D (5 bases each). Trimming removed 1 base at V and 4 bases at J, with 11 bases between. The V gene's germline CDR1 is SGHTA and CDR2 FQGNSA. The CDR3 runs to 15 residues. CDR3 DNA: TGTGCCAGCAGCTTAGGGGGACGGACATACAATGAGCAGTTCTTC. Translated: CASSLGGRTYNEQFF.

This clone was counted only a few times. The V call is TRBV2, the J call TRBJ1-4; unclear D gene. V was trimmed by 6 bases and J by 8 bases, leaving 19 bases between them. Germline V gene lookup returns CDR1 SNHLY and CDR2 FYNNEI. This CDR3 is built from 15 residues. DNA of the CDR3: TGTGCCAGCAGGCCGGACTCTTCCATAGGCGAAAAACTGTTTTTT. Its protein product is CASRPDSSIGEKLFF.

The rearrangement links TRBV5-1 to TRBJ2-5, with TRBD1 identical over 9 bases. The CDR3 spans 15 residues. CDR1 is SGHRS, CDR2 YFSETQ, per germline. The V and J ends lost 4 bases and 5 bases, in that order; junction bases with no gene match: 9. The CDR3 DNA sequence: TGCGCCAGCAGCCCCCTACAGGGGGCGAAGGAGACCCAGTACTTC. Amino acids: CASSPLQGAKETQYF.

The genes are TRBV27 and TRBJ2-5; TRBD1 or TRBD2 may be the D gene (7 bases each). Trimming took off 7 bases at V and 4 bases at J, with 13 bases between the two ends. The CDR3 sequence is 13 residues long. Germline CDR1 is MNHEY and CDR2 is SMNVEV (reference sequence). The CDR3 coding sequence is TGTGCCAGCAAGCAGGGGGGGGCAGAGACCCAGTACTTC. Its translation: CASKQGGAETQYF.

The chain employs TRBV19 and TRBJ2-5, with D tentatively TRBD1 or TRBD2 (5 bases each). The CDR3 covers 11 residues. Germline CDR1 reads LNHDA; CDR2 reads SQIVND (reference sequence). Trimming took off 11 bases at V and 3 bases at J, with 10 bases between the two ends. The CDR3 reads CAVGVKETQYF. Written as DNA, the CDR3 is TGTGCCGTGGGGGTAAAAGAGACCCAGTACTTC.

This clone turned up a few times. The J gene is TRBJ2-2, the V gene TRBV7-6; D may be TRBD1 (6 bases). Trimming pared 2 bases from V and 8 bases from J, leaving 12 bases between. CDR1 is SGHVS and CDR2 is FNYEAQ in the germline V gene. CDR3 size: 14 residues. The CDR3 DNA reads TGTGCCAGCAGCTTAATGGGGGCCGAAGGGGAGCTGTTTTTT. This sequence encodes CASSLMGAEGELFF.

This chain joins TRBV13 and TRBJ1-1; no definite D call. Deletions cut 10 bases from V and 4 bases from J, with 13 bases between. The length of the CDR3 is 12 residues. Germline CDR1 is PRHDT and CDR2 is FYEKMQ (reference sequence). The CDR3 here is CAIGRVSTEAFF. CDR3 in DNA: TGTGCCATAGGCCGGGTAAGCACTGAAGCTTTCTTT. The whole variable domain, remainder taken from reference TRBV13 and TRBJ1-1, is AAGVIQSPRHLIKEKRETATLKCYPIPRHDTVYWYQQGPGQDPQFLISFYEKMQSDKGSIPDRFSAQQFSDYHSELNMSSLELGDSALYFCAIGRVSTEAFFGQGTRLTVV.

The chain couples TRBV30 to TRBJ1-2; TRBD1 matches 7 bases. J was trimmed by 3 bases and V by 2 bases; bases with no gene match: 3. Germline lookup yields CDR1 GTSNPN and CDR2 SVGIG (reference sequence). The CDR3 consists of 13 residues. Written as DNA, the CDR3 is TGTGCCTGGAGTCCAGACAGGGACTATGGCTACACCTTC. This gives the protein CAWSPDRDYGYTF.

The chain links TRBV19 to TRBJ1-2; TRBD1 matches 7 bases. Germline loops: CDR1 LNHDA, CDR2 SQIVND (reference sequence). With 3 bases clipped from V and 4 bases from J, the junction kept 11 bases outside the gene matches. This CDR3 contains 16 residues. The CDR3 region has the DNA TGTGCCAGTAGTATTGAGGCAGGGGGATTCGGCTATGGCTACACCTTC. It translates to CASSIEAGGFGYGYTF.